Below, 21 T cell receptor beta chains from the same sample are listed, as sequenced in a study of response to subunit inactivated influenza vaccine. From the RT-PCR reads, TCRdb called clonotypes with MiXCR, one entry per CDR3 protein. The table records some 800,000 distinct CDR3 sequences, around 21% of them present only once. The sequences come from PBMCs from blood, collected roughly 5 days after vaccination. These receptors all stem from a man aged 50 or older who received an inactivated influenza vaccine.

The chain links TRBV5-1 to TRBJ1-2, with D uncertain. The CDR3 extends over 17 amino acids. V was clipped by 5 bases and J by 6 bases, with 26 bases between them. CDR1 and CDR2 from the germline V gene are SGHRS and YFSETQ. CDR3 amino acids: CASSPAGFVASENGYTF. The CDR3 region has the DNA TGCGCCAGCAGTCCGGCTGGATTTGTGGCAAGTGAGAATGGCTACACCTTC.

The J gene is TRBJ2-1, the V gene TRBV7-3, with 7 bases aligning to TRBD2. Germline-derived CDR1 and CDR2 are SGHTA and FQGTGA. The CDR3 runs to 16 residues. With V trimmed by 0 bases and J by 8 bases, 10 bases remained unmatched. The CDR3 reads CASSLTSSGGRDEQFF. As DNA, the CDR3 is TGTGCCAGCAGCTTAACCTCGTCGGGGGGAAGGGATGAGCAGTTCTTC.

The chain employs TRBV2 and TRBJ2-7; D is undetermined. V dropped 0 bases and J dropped 2 bases, with 5 bases sitting between them. Germline V gene sequence: CDR1 SNHLY, CDR2 FYNNEI. The CDR3 sequence is 13 residues long. For the CDR3, the DNA is TGTGCCAGCAGTGAAGCGGTAGCCTACGAGCAGTACTTC. Protein: CASSEAVAYEQYF.

In the case of this clonotype: Sequence at one end of the junction differs from germline and may be a read error. Here the CDR3 DNA reads TGTACCAGCAGTTCTACGCTAGGGGGGAGCTCCTACAATGAGCAGTTCTTC. Protein sequence: CTSSSTLGGSSYNEQFF. The genes are TRBV12-3 or TRBV12-4 and TRBJ2-1; D could derive from TRBD1 or TRBD2 (6 bases each). The CDR3 length is 17 residues.

The chain joins TRBV2 to TRBJ1-6; D unresolved. Germline CDR1 SNHLY, CDR2 FYNNEI. V lost 6 bases and J 14 bases, leaving 14 bases between the germline ends. This CDR3 has 12 residues. Here the CDR3 reads CASRAGGITLHF. The CDR3 DNA reads TGTGCCAGCAGGGCAGGAGGCATAACCCTCCACTTT. The variable domain in full, completed from reference TRBV2 and TRBJ1-6, reads EPEVTQTPSHQVTQMGQEVILRCVPISNHLYFYWYRQILGQKVEFLVSFYNNEISEKSEIFDDQFSVERPDGSNFTLKIRSTKLEDSAMYFCASRAGGITLHFGNGTRLTVT.

This clonotype was found a few times. This rearrangement joins TRBV29-1 to TRBJ1-5; TRBD1 matches at 9 bases. After removal of 6 bases from V and 7 bases from J, the junction contained 7 bases not matched to a gene. The CDR3 loop spans 13 amino acids. CDR1 SQVTM and CDR2 ANQGSEA come from the germline V gene. This chain's CDR3 is CSVGQGLNQPQHF. CDR3 nucleotide sequence: TGCAGCGTGGGACAGGGTTTAAACCAGCCCCAGCATTTT.

This clonotype was picked up a small number of times. The chain combines TRBV27 with TRBJ2-2; no reliable D call. The V end lost 4 bases, the J end lost 5 bases, and 8 bases lay between the germline ends. This CDR3 is 13 amino acids long. In germline, CDR1 is MNHEY, CDR2 SMNVEV (reference sequence). Here the CDR3 reads CASSSKGTGELFF. CDR3 coding DNA: TGTGCCAGCAGTTCGAAGGGAACCGGGGAGCTGTTTTTT.

On this clonotype itself: The junction departs from germline at one end; a sequencing error may be responsible. The chain is built from TRBV3-1 and TRBJ2-2, with a tentative D call TRBD1 (6 bases). Per germline, CDR1 LGHDT and CDR2 YNNKEL (reference sequence). CDR3 size: 15 residues. For the CDR3, the DNA is TGTGCCAGCAGCCGGGACAACGCGAACACCGGGGAGCTGGTTTTT. This gives the protein CASSRDNANTGELVF.

The gene calls are TRBV12-3 or TRBV12-4 and TRBJ1-6, with a possible D match to TRBD1 (5 bases). The CDR3 consists of 14 residues. V was pared by 6 bases and J by 8 bases, with 14 bases between. The CDR3 sequence is CASRSGNWDSPLHF. The CDR3 DNA follows: TGTGCCAGCAGGTCAGGGAATTGGGATTCACCCCTCCACTTT.

This clonotype has more than one count but fewer than ten. This chain's CDR3 is CSAYPGTGPYNTQYF. Written as DNA, the CDR3 is TGCAGCGCCTATCCCGGGACAGGGCCCTATAATACGCAGTATTTT. The V gene is TRBV29-1, the J gene TRBJ2-3; 9 bases line up with TRBD1. V lost 7 bases and J lost 7; bases outside the gene matches: 15. CDR1 and CDR2 from the germline V gene are SQVTM and ANQGSEA. The CDR3 has 15 amino acids.

In its sample, this clonotype was seen a few times. An end of the junction does not agree with germline; a read error may underlie this. V and J are TRBV10-3 and TRBJ2-1, with 10 bases that match TRBD2. The CDR3 spans 19 residues. Germline CDR1 reads ENHRY; CDR2 reads SYGVKD. The CDR3 DNA follows: TGTGCCATCAGTAAGTCCTGGCTAGCGGGAGTCATAACCTACAATGAGCAGTTCTTC. It translates to CAISKSWLAGVITYNEQFF.

This clonotype was seen a few times. The chain employs TRBV9 and TRBJ2-3; 8 bases are a match to TRBD1. With V trimmed by 0 bases and J by 5 bases, 5 bases remained unmatched. Germline V CDR1 and CDR2: SGDLS, YYNGEE. The CDR3 consists of 15 residues. CDR3 nucleotides: TGTGCCAGCAGCGTAGAGCCAGGGGGCAAAGATACGCAGTATTTT. Translation gives CASSVEPGGKDTQYF.

The chain links TRBV11-2 to TRBJ2-1; 11 nucleotides line up with TRBD2. Germline V gives CDR1 SGHAT, CDR2 FQNNGV. This CDR3 spans 17 amino acids. The trim removed 4 bases at V and 5 bases at J, leaving 10 bases unmatched. This CDR3 is CASSYTDWTSGHNEQFF. The DNA for the CDR3 is TGTGCCAGCAGCTACACCGATTGGACTAGCGGGCACAATGAGCAGTTCTTC.

This clonotype appeared a few times. The genes are TRBV20-1 and TRBJ2-3; no definite D call. The CDR3 has 14 amino acids. Trimming removed 3 bases at V and 2 bases at J, with 12 bases between. Germline-derived CDR1 and CDR2 are DFQATT and SNEGSKA (reference sequence). This CDR3 reads CSASRLLSTDTQYF. The CDR3 nucleotides are TGCAGTGCTAGTCGCTTATTATCCACAGATACGCAGTATTTT.

The chain recombines TRBV7-9 with TRBJ2-7; TRBD1 matches 10 bases. V lost 11 bases to trimming and J lost 5 bases; unmatched junction nucleotides: 6. This CDR3 is built from 12 residues. Germline assignment: CDR1 SEHNR and CDR2 FQNEAQ (reference sequence). The CDR3 nucleotides are TGTGCCGGGTCGGACAGGGGGGACGAGCAGTACTTC. As protein: CAGSDRGDEQYF.

The chain carries TRBV5-1 and TRBJ2-2; TRBD1 matches at 10 bases. The V segment lost 3 bases and the J segment 3 bases; nucleotides outside the gene matches: 2. CDR3 length: 15 residues. Germline CDR1 reads SGHRS; CDR2 reads YFSETQ. The CDR3 DNA follows: TGCGCCAGCAGCTCAGGACAGGGGGACACCGGGGAGCTGTTTTTT. The encoded protein is CASSSGQGDTGELFF.

The chain is built from TRBV6-4 and TRBJ2-1; D unclear. CDR1 is MRHNA and CDR2 is SNTAGT in the germline V gene. The CDR3 loop spans 9 amino acids. The V gene lost 7 bases and the J gene lost 12 bases, with 7 bases spanning the gap. The CDR3 protein is CASTRGQFF. CDR3 nucleotides: TGTGCCAGCACCCGTGGGCAGTTCTTC.

This clonotype occurred many times. V is TRBV5-6 and J is TRBJ2-5, with 9 bases lining up with TRBD2. With V trimmed by 4 bases and J by 2 bases, 9 bases remained unmatched. Per the germline V gene, CDR1 is SGHDT and CDR2 is YYEEEE. The CDR3 sequence is 16 residues long. As DNA, the CDR3 is TGTGCCAGCAGCACGATAGCGGGGGAACAACAAGAGACCCAGTACTTC. This encodes CASSTIAGEQQETQYF. Based on the CDR3 plus reference TRBV5-6 and TRBJ2-5, the full variable domain is DAGVTQSPTHLIKTRGQQVTLRCSPKSGHDTVSWYQQALGQGPQFIFQYYEEEERQRGNFPDRFSGHQFPNYSSELNVNALLLGDSALYLCASSTIAGEQQETQYFGPGTRLLVL.

This sequence joins TRBV5-5 and TRBJ2-5, with 7 bases aligning to TRBD1. This CDR3 has 15 amino acids. Trimming removed 4 bases from V and 2 bases from J; junction bases left unmatched: 8. Germline V gene lookup returns CDR1 SGHKS and CDR2 YYEKEE (reference sequence). CDR3 in amino acids: CASSPVGTAQETQYF. In DNA, the CDR3 is TGTGCCAGCAGCCCGGTAGGGACAGCTCAAGAGACCCAGTACTTC.

The chain couples TRBV20-1 to TRBJ2-5; D may be TRBD1 (6 bases). The V end was cut by 0 bases, the J end by 5 bases, with 19 bases between. Per germline, CDR1 DFQATT and CDR2 SNEGSKA (reference sequence). There are 16 residues in the CDR3. This CDR3 reads CSARDPSGQSGETQYF. DNA for the CDR3: TGCAGTGCTAGAGATCCTTCTGGACAGTCCGGGGAGACCCAGTACTTC.

This clonotype was detected once. The chain uses TRBV25-1 and TRBJ2-1, with 8 nucleotides matching TRBD2. Trimming took 7 bases from V and 6 from J; bases not matched to a gene: 8. Germline CDR1 is MGHDK and CDR2 is SYGVNS. CDR3 length: 14 amino acids. DNA of the CDR3: TGTGCCAGCACTCGGGGGGGCCTTATCAATGAGCAGTTCTTC. Translated, it gives CASTRGGLINEQFF.